The sequence of this TCR beta chain was determined in a study of cytomegalovirus exposure and HLA in healthy donors. General study results and limits: There was a cluster of highly shared sequence variants that was likely a sequencing artifact. In vitro confirmation showed a few CMV-associated chains to be CMV antigen specific.

Concerning this clone: The antigen is undetermined.

J lost 4 bases, V lost 5 bases, and 8 bases had no gene match. The CDR3 has 16 residues. The V gene's germline CDR1 is MNHEY and CDR2 SMNVEV (reference sequence). With 60 Vbeta and 13 Jbeta primers, the PCR was carried out. Sequencing was performed with immunoSEQ multiplex PCR; in TCRdb, only in-frame clones are kept and a portion is missing. Of under 200,000 clones detected, 10% to 15% appear once; the ten largest clones hold about 7.8%. The rearrangement uses TRBV27 and TRBJ2-6; 7 bases align to TRBD1. The sequenced sample consisted of PBMCs. The source of this sequence is a man aged 45 to 65 in good health and CMV-seropositive. The CDR3 region has the DNA TGTGCCAGCAGTCCCCTACAGGGGACCGGGGCCAACGTCCTGACTTTC. Protein: CASSPLQGTGANVLTF.